A selection of T cell receptor beta chains follows, all from one sample in a study of Tregs in tolerant kidney transplant recipients. Assay: immunoSEQ multiplex PCR; the TCRdb copy retains only in-frame clones and omits some. The sample lists about 64,000 clones; 87% were seen once. This sample comprised CD4+ T cells from blood (PBMCs), obtained 6 months after the transplant. The source of these receptors is a human patient who received a combined kidney and bone marrow transplant. Some of these T cells may belong to the graft donor. CDR3s include the opening cysteine and the closing phenylalanine or tryptophan. The D gene is left open where the match is weak. Expanded clones get a size class; other rows say once, few or many, or leave the size out.

V,size,J,D,CDR3,DNA
TRBV11-2,.,TRBJ1-6,.,CASSFPGESPLHF,TGTGCCAGCAGCTTCCCGGGGGAATCACCCCTCCACTTT
TRBV5-1,.,TRBJ2-3,.,CASTAEGRGTDTQYF,TGCGCCAGCACCGCGGAGGGTCGGGGCACAGATACGCAGTATTTT
TRBV7-2,.,TRBJ1-3,.,CASSFTGLAGNTIYF,TGTGCCAGCAGCTTCACAGGGTTAGCTGGAAACACCATATATTTT
TRBV7-2,.,TRBJ1-1,TRBD1,CASSSYRGAYEAFF,TGTGCCAGCAGCTCATACAGGGGCGCTTATGAAGCTTTCTTT
TRBV11-2,.,TRBJ2-5,.,CASSQGTGQTQYF,TGTGCCAGCAGCCAGGGGACGGGGCAGACCCAGTACTTC
TRBV4-1,.,TRBJ2-2,.,CASSRHGPNTGELFF,TGCGCCAGCAGCCGGCATGGCCCCAACACCGGGGAGCTGTTTTTT
TRBV19,.,TRBJ2-2,TRBD2,CASSVTSGRLTGELFF,TGTGCCAGTAGTGTGACTAGCGGGAGGCTCACCGGGGAGCTGTTTTTT
TRBV19,.,TRBJ2-7,.,CASGQHIGSGQYF,TGTGCCAGTGGTCAGCATATAGGGAGTGGGCAGTACTTC
TRBV30,.,TRBJ1-5,.,CAWNAGNNQPQHF,TGTGCCTGGAATGCAGGGAACAATCAGCCCCAGCATTTT
TRBV5-1,.,TRBJ2-7,.,CASSLGTAVSSYEQYF,TGCGCCAGCAGCTTGGGGACAGCTGTAAGCTCCTACGAGCAGTACTTC
TRBV7-3,.,TRBJ2-5,.,CASSPGVGETQYF,TGTGCCAGCAGCCCGGGGGTTGGGGAGACCCAGTACTTC
TRBV5-1,.,TRBJ2-5,.,CASSSVQTEYQETQYF,TGCGCCAGCAGCTCCGTTCAGACGGAGTACCAAGAGACCCAGTACTTC
TRBV19,.,TRBJ1-5,.,CASNRARAQPQHF,TGTGCCAGTAATCGCGCCAGGGCCCAGCCCCAGCATTTT
TRBV30,.,TRBJ2-1,TRBD2,CAWRRGLAGQNEQFF,TGTGCCTGGAGGCGGGGACTAGCGGGACAGAATGAGCAGTTCTTC
TRBV4-2,once,TRBJ2-7,TRBD2,CASSLATSGSSEQYF,TGTGCCAGCAGCCTAGCGACTAGCGGGAGTTCCGAGCAGTACTTC
TRBV5-1,.,TRBJ2-5,.,CASSLQAGETQYF,TGCGCCAGCAGCTTGCAGGCGGGGGAGACCCAGTACTTC
TRBV5-1,.,TRBJ1-5,TRBD1,CASSSDPGGTQPQHF,TGCGCCAGCAGCTCGGATCCAGGGGGGACTCAGCCCCAGCATTTT
TRBV5-4,.,TRBJ2-7,TRBD2,CASSLDSGGRPWYF,TGTGCCAGCAGCTTGGATAGCGGGGGACGGCCATGGTACTTC
TRBV5-1,.,TRBJ1-1,TRBD1,CASSFGTGGTEAFF,TGCGCCAGCAGCTTTGGGACAGGGGGCACTGAAGCTTTCTTT
TRBV7-2,.,TRBJ2-7,TRBD1,CASSFDRAGYEQYF,TGTGCCAGCAGCTTCGACAGGGCCGGCTACGAGCAGTACTTC
TRBV14,once,TRBJ1-1,.,CASSQRSQGEAFF,TGTGCCAGCAGCCAGAGGTCCCAGGGTGAAGCTTTCTTT
TRBV7-3,.,TRBJ2-6,TRBD2,CASSKHQGGSGANVLTF,TGTGCCAGCAGCAAACACCAGGGAGGGTCTGGGGCCAACGTCCTGACTTTC
TRBV9,once,TRBJ2-7,TRBD2,CASSKRASGNYEQYF,TGTGCCAGCAGCAAGCGGGCTAGCGGGAACTACGAGCAGTACTTC